The rows below give T cell receptor beta chains drawn from one sample of a study of siplizumab effects on memory and regulatory T cells. Some clones are missing from TCRdb's copy, which holds only in-frame ones; the method was immunoSEQ multiplex PCR. Here the sample spans roughly 56,000 clones, approximately 95% being singletons. Input material: CD8+ T cells sorted from blood. The receptor set was obtained from a human donor in good health. Both conserved end residues are part of each CDR3. Fields, in order: clone size, V gene, J gene, D gene, CDR3 protein, CDR3 DNA. The D gene is left open where the match is weak. The size field is filled for only some rows; it gives once, few, many or a size class.

.	TRBV5-8	TRBJ1-1	.	CASSMYRSPGTEAFF	TGTGCCAGCAGCATGTACAGGTCCCCGGGGACTGAAGCTTTCTTT
.	TRBV5-6	TRBJ1-1	.	CASSSGGSTEAFF	TGTGCCAGCAGCTCCGGGGGGAGCACTGAAGCTTTCTTT
once	TRBV28	TRBJ2-2	.	CASSWGMGVGELFF	TGTGCCAGCAGTTGGGGGATGGGGGTCGGGGAGCTGTTTTTT
.	TRBV19	TRBJ2-1	.	CASSIDLPVESAGYNEQFF	TGTGCCAGTAGTATAGATCTCCCCGTAGAGTCGGCAGGATACAATGAGCAGTTCTTC
.	TRBV27	TRBJ2-7	TRBD1	CASSLSLGGGYEQYF	TGTGCCAGCAGTTTATCGTTAGGGGGCGGCTACGAGCAGTACTTC
.	TRBV27	TRBJ1-1	.	CASSTVEDTEAFF	TGTGCCAGTTCGACGGTAGAGGACACTGAAGCTTTCTTT
.	TRBV7-8	TRBJ2-7	TRBD2	CASRGLASYEQYF	TGTGCCAGCCGGGGACTAGCCTCCTACGAGCAGTACTTC
once	TRBV6-6	TRBJ1-4	TRBD1	CASAGGKEKLFF	TGTGCCAGCGCAGGGGGCAAGGAAAAACTGTTTTTT
.	TRBV7-3	TRBJ2-3	.	CASSLPGNTDTQYF	TGTGCCAGCAGCTTACCAGGGAACACAGATACGCAGTATTTT
.	TRBV20-1	TRBJ2-7	.	CSAPTSYEQYF	TGCAGTGCACCGACTAGCTACGAGCAGTACTTC
.	TRBV18	TRBJ2-7	.	CASSGPGVEQYF	TGTGCCAGCTCGGGACCGGGGGTGGAGCAGTACTTC
once	TRBV27	TRBJ2-2	.	CASSLSGGTGELFF	TGTGCCAGCAGTTTATCTGGGGGCACCGGGGAGCTGTTTTTT
.	TRBV6-1	TRBJ2-1	.	CASSEAHGLNEQFF	TGTGCCAGCAGTGAAGCGCATGGATTGAATGAGCAGTTCTTC
.	TRBV9	TRBJ2-7	.	CASSVGPAYEQYF	TGTGCCAGCAGCGTAGGCCCAGCCTACGAGCAGTACTTC
.	TRBV23-1	TRBJ2-5	.	CASSQRRHRQETQYF	TGCGCCAGCAGTCAACGTAGACATCGACAAGAGACCCAGTACTTC
.	TRBV7-9	TRBJ1-2	.	CASSPLEGRRLYGYTF	TGTGCCAGCAGCCCCCTTGAGGGGCGGAGACTCTATGGCTACACCTTC
once	TRBV6-1	TRBJ2-6	.	CASSEDISGANVLTF	TGTGCCAGCAGTGAAGACATTTCTGGGGCCAACGTCCTGACTTTC
.	TRBV11-2	TRBJ2-5	TRBD1	CASSLPRDRQETQYF	TGTGCCAGCAGCCTTCCCCGGGACAGGCAAGAGACCCAGTACTTC
.	TRBV2	TRBJ2-3	.	CASSWTPQTSTDTQYF	TGTGCCAGCAGTTGGACTCCCCAGACTAGCACAGATACGCAGTATTTT
.	TRBV11-3	TRBJ1-1	TRBD1	CASSLVAGGLSEAFF	TGTGCCAGCAGCTTAGTGGCAGGGGGCTTATCGGAAGCTTTCTTT
.	TRBV11-3	TRBJ2-5	.	CASSLGPFQETQYF	TGTGCCAGCAGCTTAGGTCCATTCCAAGAGACCCAGTACTTC
.	TRBV28	TRBJ2-1	.	CASSLLRGDEQFF	TGTGCCAGCAGTTTACTCAGGGGGGATGAGCAGTTCTTC
.	TRBV28	TRBJ2-6	.	CASRVRAAGANVLTF	TGTGCCAGCCGAGTCCGGGCCGCTGGGGCCAACGTCCTGACTTTC
.	TRBV9	TRBJ2-2	.	CASSGPSGGELFF	TGTGCCAGCAGCGGACCCTCGGGCGGGGAGCTGTTTTTT
.	TRBV28	TRBJ2-7	.	CASSNRGSPYEQYF	TGTGCCAGCAGCAATCGGGGTTCCCCCTACGAGCAGTACTTC
once	TRBV7-9	TRBJ2-7	TRBD2	CASSLVREGWYEQYF	TGTGCCAGCAGCTTAGTCCGGGAGGGGTGGTACGAGCAGTACTTC
.	TRBV9	TRBJ2-1	.	CASSVRGSVYNEQFF	TGTGCCAGCAGCGTAAGGGGATCTGTCTACAATGAGCAGTTCTTC
.	TRBV11-3	TRBJ2-5	.	CASSLLGETQYF	TGTGCCAGCAGCTTATTGGGAGAGACCCAGTACTTC
.	TRBV7-8	TRBJ2-1	.	CASIDWSSSNEQFF	TGTGCCAGCATCGATTGGAGCTCGTCCAATGAGCAGTTCTTC
.	TRBV27	TRBJ2-1	.	CAAKLGQINSYNEQFF	TGTGCCGCGAAATTGGGTCAAATTAACTCCTACAATGAGCAGTTCTTC